Listed below are T cell receptor beta chains from one sample, sequenced in a study of blood T cell repertoires in COVID-19. The table came from immunoSEQ multiplex PCR; TCRdb's copy has only in-frame clones and leaves some out. The data show approximately 150,000 clones, with about 83% seen just once and about 2.7% held by the top ten. The specimen sequenced was peripheral blood. These TCRs come from a woman of 80 years or more with COVID-19, enrolled during active disease. Each CDR3 is given with its conserved first and last residue. A D gene is named only where the DNA matches it firmly. For some rows the clone size is stated as once, few or many, or as a class when expanded; others skip it.

V gene	clone size	J gene	D gene	CDR3 protein	CDR3 DNA
TRBV18	NA	TRBJ1-1	TRBD1	CASSRGQGIDTEAFF	TGTGCCAGCTCACGCGGACAGGGGATTGACACTGAAGCTTTCTTT
TRBV19	NA	TRBJ2-7	TRBD1	CASSMGRGSSYEQYF	TGTGCCAGTAGTATGGGCAGGGGGAGCTCCTACGAGCAGTACTTC
TRBV12-5	NA	TRBJ2-3	NA	CASGLAALIGGTVGPTDTQYF	TGTGCTAGTGGTTTGGCCGCACTCATAGGGGGTACAGTGGGACCCACAGATACGCAGTATTTT
TRBV6-5	NA	TRBJ2-7	TRBD1	CASNPQGDSYEQYF	TGTGCCAGCAACCCACAGGGGGACTCCTACGAGCAGTACTTC
TRBV7-6	NA	TRBJ1-4	TRBD1	CASSHLDRGRGEKLFF	TGTGCCAGCAGCCATCTGGACAGGGGGCGGGGTGAAAAACTGTTTTTT
TRBV4-1	NA	TRBJ1-2	NA	CASSQVAFYGYTF	TGCGCCAGCAGCCAAGTGGCTTTCTATGGCTACACCTTC
TRBV20-1	NA	TRBJ2-2	NA	CSVFRGGELFF	TGCAGTGTATTTCGGGGCGGGGAGCTGTTTTTT
TRBV5-1	NA	TRBJ2-7	TRBD2	CASSSGTSGSYEQYF	TGCGCCAGCAGCTCGGGGACTAGCGGATCCTACGAGCAGTACTTC
TRBV27	NA	TRBJ2-5	TRBD2	CASSHHRTSGIVQETQYF	TGTGCCAGCAGTCACCACAGGACTAGCGGGATTGTCCAAGAGACCCAGTACTTC
TRBV4-1	few	TRBJ2-2	NA	CASRRTANTGELFF	TGCGCCAGCAGAAGGACAGCGAACACCGGGGAGCTGTTTTTT
TRBV6-6	NA	TRBJ1-2	NA	CASNGHDLLGYTF	TGTGCCAGCAATGGACACGATCTTTTGGGCTACACCTTC
TRBV5-4	NA	TRBJ2-3	TRBD2	CASSSPGTSGSYTQYF	TGTGCCAGCAGCTCACCCGGGACTAGCGGGAGTTATACGCAGTATTTT
TRBV6-6	few	TRBJ2-2	NA	CASSYSSGYTGELFF	TGTGCCAGCAGTTACTCTAGCGGCTACACCGGGGAGCTGTTTTTT
TRBV2	NA	TRBJ1-5	TRBD1	CASRGQTYQPQHF	TGTGCCAGCAGGGGACAGACTTATCAGCCCCAGCATTTT
TRBV10-2	NA	TRBJ2-1	TRBD1	CASSDFDRGRNEQFF	TGCGCCAGCAGTGACTTCGACAGGGGGCGCAATGAGCAGTTCTTC
TRBV2	few	TRBJ1-2	TRBD1	CASSEALWTGAGYTF	TGTGCCAGCAGTGAAGCGCTTTGGACAGGGGCTGGCTACACCTTC
TRBV6-2/TRBV6-3	NA	TRBJ1-1	NA	CASSYEEGSYTEAFF	TGTGCCAGCAGTTACGAGGAGGGATCGTACACTGAAGCTTTCTTT
TRBV28	NA	TRBJ2-6	TRBD1	CASSLRTGGRGANVLTF	TGTGCCAGCAGTTTACGGACAGGGGGGCGAGGGGCCAACGTCCTGACTTTC
TRBV5-8	NA	TRBJ2-1	NA	CASSLWGNSYNEQFF	TGTGCCAGCAGCTTGTGGGGCAATTCCTACAATGAGCAGTTCTTC
TRBV19	NA	TRBJ1-1	TRBD1	CASSIEWDRGLSVTEAFF	TGTGCCAGTAGTATAGAGTGGGACAGGGGGCTTTCGGTTACTGAAGCTTTCTTT
TRBV2	NA	TRBJ2-4	NA	CASRWTPAKNIQYF	TGTGCCAGCAGGTGGACACCAGCCAAAAACATTCAGTACTTC
TRBV11-2	NA	TRBJ2-1	NA	CASSLVVGNEQFF	TGTGCCAGCAGCTTAGTGGTCGGCAATGAGCAGTTCTTC
TRBV19	NA	TRBJ1-2	TRBD1	CASSALRQGSYGYTF	TGTGCCAGTAGTGCCCTTCGACAGGGTTCCTATGGCTACACCTTC
TRBV18	NA	TRBJ2-7	NA	CASSPAQNYEQYF	TGTGCCAGCTCACCGGCCCAGAACTACGAGCAGTACTTC
TRBV21-1	NA	TRBJ2-7	NA	CASSSGTGTYEQYF	TGTGCCAGCAGCTCCGGGACAGGGACCTACGAGCAGTACTTC
TRBV4-1	NA	TRBJ2-1	TRBD2	CASSQEGLAGGPRLTNEQFF	TGCGCCAGCAGCCAAGAAGGACTAGCGGGAGGGCCGAGGTTAACGAATGAGCAGTTCTTC
TRBV7-2	NA	TRBJ1-6	TRBD1	CASSSRQGGGSPLHF	TGTGCCAGCAGCTCCAGACAGGGCGGCGGGTCACCCCTCCACTTT
TRBV19	NA	TRBJ2-2	TRBD1	CASSAPTGAVAGELFF	TGTGCCAGTAGTGCCCCCACAGGGGCAGTGGCCGGGGAGCTGTTTTTT
TRBV18	NA	TRBJ1-1	NA	CASSPGRLSEAFF	TGTGCCAGCTCACCAGGGAGGCTCTCGGAAGCTTTCTTT
TRBV11-3	NA	TRBJ2-2	NA	CASSLGSRSSGELFF	TGTGCCAGCAGCTTAGGTTCCCGGTCGTCCGGGGAGCTGTTTTTT
TRBV5-1	NA	TRBJ2-2	NA	CASSLELNGELFF	TGCGCCAGCAGCTTGGAGCTAAACGGGGAGCTGTTTTTT
TRBV7-3	NA	TRBJ2-5	NA	CASSLGHSGYYQETQYF	TGTGCCAGCAGCTTAGGTCATTCGGGGTACTACCAAGAGACCCAGTACTTC
TRBV5-1	NA	TRBJ2-3	TRBD2	CASSLEAGEEDTQYF	TGCGCCAGCAGCTTGGAAGCGGGAGAGGAAGATACGCAGTATTTT
TRBV3-1/TRBV3-2	NA	TRBJ2-1	NA	CASGLRYNEQFF	TGTGCCAGCGGACTCCGCTACAATGAGCAGTTCTTC
TRBV19	NA	TRBJ2-1	TRBD2	CASSKQSVAGGLGNEQFF	TGTGCCAGTAGTAAACAGAGCGTAGCGGGAGGGCTGGGAAATGAGCAGTTCTTC
TRBV6-6	NA	TRBJ1-2	NA	CASSYPQGKSSYGYTF	TGTGCCAGCAGTTACCCACAGGGAAAAAGCAGCTATGGCTACACCTTC
TRBV19	NA	TRBJ1-6	TRBD1	CASSKDRGPANSPLHF	TGTGCCAGTAGTAAGGACAGGGGGCCAGCGAATTCACCCCTCCACTTT
TRBV6-5	NA	TRBJ2-5	NA	CASSYYGFGETQYF	TGTGCCAGCAGTTACTACGGTTTTGGAGAGACCCAGTACTTC
TRBV7-2	NA	TRBJ1-6	NA	CASSLAGAYNSPLHF	TGTGCCAGCAGCTTAGCGGGAGCCTATAATTCACCCCTCCACTTT
TRBV29-1	NA	TRBJ2-3	NA	CSVGTGTQYF	TGCAGCGTTGGGACGGGGACGCAGTATTTT
TRBV29-1	NA	TRBJ2-2	NA	CSVVGAKNTGELFF	TGCAGCGTTGTGGGGGCGAAAAACACCGGGGAGCTGTTTTTT
TRBV28	NA	TRBJ1-6	NA	CASSSRLGGGEPLHF	TGTGCCAGCAGTTCACGGTTGGGCGGGGGTGAACCCCTCCACTTT
TRBV4-2	once	TRBJ2-7	TRBD1	CASSQDLQGASYEQYF	TGTGCCAGCAGCCAAGACTTACAGGGGGCATCCTACGAGCAGTACTTC
TRBV2	once	TRBJ2-7	TRBD2	CASTPGLGLAGYEQYF	TGTGCCAGCACCCCTGGACTAGGACTAGCCGGCTACGAGCAGTACTTC
TRBV4-1	NA	TRBJ2-7	TRBD1	CASSPVVRGQSEQYF	TGCGCCAGCAGCCCCGTAGTCAGGGGGCAGTCCGAGCAGTACTTC
TRBV19	NA	TRBJ1-3	NA	CASSPPGTSGNTIYF	TGTGCCAGTAGTCCCCCCGGGACTTCCGGAAACACCATATATTTT
TRBV2	NA	TRBJ2-3	TRBD1	CATTGDRGLTDTQYF	TGTGCCACCACCGGGGACAGGGGACTCACAGATACGCAGTATTTT
TRBV5-1	NA	TRBJ2-1	NA	CATRGGFDEQFF	TGCGCCACCAGGGGGGGGTTCGATGAGCAGTTCTTC
TRBV18	NA	TRBJ2-7	NA	CASSPLPGASEQYF	TGTGCCAGCTCACCACTCCCAGGGGCAAGCGAGCAGTACTTC
TRBV7-9	NA	TRBJ1-1	TRBD1	CASSRLTPQGITEAFF	TGTGCCAGCAGCCGCCTCACCCCACAGGGGATAACTGAAGCTTTCTTT
TRBV4-2	NA	TRBJ1-5	NA	CASSLLGADQPQHF	TGTGCCAGCAGCCTTCTTGGGGCGGATCAGCCCCAGCATTTT
TRBV4-1	NA	TRBJ1-6	NA	CASSHLGTGSGGNSPLHF	TGCGCCAGCAGCCACCTGGGAACCGGGAGCGGAGGGAATTCACCCCTCCACTTT
TRBV18	NA	TRBJ2-5	TRBD2	CASSRSGGQETQYF	TGTGCCAGCTCACGTAGCGGGGGGCAAGAGACCCAGTACTTC
TRBV28	NA	TRBJ2-7	NA	CASSPPGEFHEQYF	TGTGCCAGCAGCCCCCCGGGAGAATTTCACGAGCAGTACTTC
TRBV7-2	NA	TRBJ1-1	NA	CASSLGRLNTEAFF	TGTGCCAGCAGCTTGGGCAGGTTGAACACTGAAGCTTTCTTT
TRBV5-1	once	TRBJ1-5	NA	CASSLALEAPQHF	TGCGCCAGCAGCTTGGCCCTTGAAGCCCCCCAGCATTTT
TRBV5-4	NA	TRBJ2-3	NA	CASSPFTDTQYF	TGTGCCAGCAGCCCTTTTACAGATACGCAGTATTTT
TRBV7-9	few	TRBJ2-7	TRBD1	CASSWANRGPYEQYF	TGTGCCAGCAGCTGGGCCAACAGGGGGCCCTACGAGCAGTACTTC
TRBV7-2	NA	TRBJ2-3	TRBD2	CASSLGFAGDSSTDTQYF	TGTGCCAGCAGCTTAGGGTTTGCGGGGGACTCTAGCACAGATACGCAGTATTTT
TRBV6-5	NA	TRBJ1-6	NA	CASSYSTMHSPLHF	TGTGCCAGCAGTTACTCGACTATGCATTCACCCCTCCACTTT